This entry describes one T cell receptor (beta chain). Its antigen is undetermined. The CDR3 runs 18 residues. V was clipped by 5 bases and J by 4 bases; unmatched bases: 9. From germline, CDR1 is PRHDT and CDR2 FYEKMQ (reference sequence). Treatment denoted: oral pan-JAK inhibitor, 5-10 mg twice daily. After isolation, RNA underwent reverse transcription to generate cDNA as the sequencing template. TCRdb keeps only in-frame clones here, not all; method: immunoSEQ multiplex PCR. Of 150,000 to 200,000 clones in the sample, roughly 60% were seen once. The source of the sample is a study of CD8+ T cells in alopecia areata. Whole-study results and caveats: Compared with normal scalp, lesional scalp had higher clonality and more expanded CD8+ clones. Persistence during tofacitinib was seen for many expanded lesional clones in scalp and blood.

The TCR was taken from a human donor with alopecia areata. This specimen consisted of CD4+ T cells sorted from blood, obtained at week 24, from a patient treated with tofacitinib. The V gene is TRBV13, the J gene TRBJ2-2; 14 nucleotides agree with TRBD2. The chain's CDR3 is CASSGRKGLAGVTGELFF. CDR3 DNA sequence: TGTGCCAGCAGCGGCCGCAAGGGACTAGCGGGGGTCACCGGGGAGCTGTTTTTT.